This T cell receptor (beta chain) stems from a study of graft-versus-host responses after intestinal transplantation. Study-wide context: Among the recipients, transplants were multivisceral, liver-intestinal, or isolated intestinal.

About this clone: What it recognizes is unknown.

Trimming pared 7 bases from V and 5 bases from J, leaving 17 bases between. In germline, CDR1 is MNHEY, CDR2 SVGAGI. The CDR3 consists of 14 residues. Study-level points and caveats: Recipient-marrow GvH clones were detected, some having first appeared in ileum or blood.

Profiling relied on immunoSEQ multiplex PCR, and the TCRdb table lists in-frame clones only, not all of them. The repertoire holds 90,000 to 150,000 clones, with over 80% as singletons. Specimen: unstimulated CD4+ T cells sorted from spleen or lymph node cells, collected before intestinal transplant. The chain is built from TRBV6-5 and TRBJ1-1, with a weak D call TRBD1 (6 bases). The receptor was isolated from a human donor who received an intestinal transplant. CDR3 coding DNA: TGTGCCAGCACCAACGGGGGGGCTCGGACTGAAGCTTTCTTT. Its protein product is CASTNGGARTEAFF.